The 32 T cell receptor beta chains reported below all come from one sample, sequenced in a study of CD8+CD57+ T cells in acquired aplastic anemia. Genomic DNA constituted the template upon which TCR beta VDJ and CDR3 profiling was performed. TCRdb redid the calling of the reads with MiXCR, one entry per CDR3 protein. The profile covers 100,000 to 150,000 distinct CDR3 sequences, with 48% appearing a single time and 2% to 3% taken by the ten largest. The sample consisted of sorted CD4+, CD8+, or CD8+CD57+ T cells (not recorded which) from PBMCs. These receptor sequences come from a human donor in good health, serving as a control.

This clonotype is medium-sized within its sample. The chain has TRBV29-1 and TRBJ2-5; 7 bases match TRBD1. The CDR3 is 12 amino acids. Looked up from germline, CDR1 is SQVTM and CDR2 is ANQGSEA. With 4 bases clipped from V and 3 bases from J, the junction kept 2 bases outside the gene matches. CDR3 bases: TGCAGCGTTGGACAGGGTGAAGAGACCCAGTACTTC. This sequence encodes CSVGQGEETQYF.

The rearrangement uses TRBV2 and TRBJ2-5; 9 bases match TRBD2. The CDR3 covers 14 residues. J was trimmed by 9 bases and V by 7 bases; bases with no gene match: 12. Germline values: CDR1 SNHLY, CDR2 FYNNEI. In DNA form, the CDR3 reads TGTGCCAGCATGGCAGGGACTAGCAATCAGCCCCAGTACTTC. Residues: CASMAGTSNQPQYF.

The CDR3 nucleotides are TGCAGCGTTACGTCGTTGAGCACAGATACGCAGTATTTT. Translated, it gives CSVTSLSTDTQYF. The rearrangement uses TRBV29-1 and TRBJ2-3; D gene unclear. Germline lookup yields CDR1 SQVTM and CDR2 ANQGSEA. The CDR3 spans 13 residues. Trimming took off 5 bases at V and 0 bases at J, with 9 bases between the two ends.

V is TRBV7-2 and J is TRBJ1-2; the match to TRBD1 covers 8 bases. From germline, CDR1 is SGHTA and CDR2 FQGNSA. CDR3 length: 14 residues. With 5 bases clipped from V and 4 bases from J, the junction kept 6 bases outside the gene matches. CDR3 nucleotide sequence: TGTGCCAGCAGCGGCTCCGGGACAGGCTATGGCTACACCTTC. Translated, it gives CASSGSGTGYGYTF.

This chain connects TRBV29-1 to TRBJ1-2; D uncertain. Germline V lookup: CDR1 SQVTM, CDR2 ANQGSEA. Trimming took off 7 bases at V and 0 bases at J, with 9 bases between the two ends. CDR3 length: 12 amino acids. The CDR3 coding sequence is TGCAGCGCCGCCCCAACTAACTATGGCTACACCTTC. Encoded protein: CSAAPTNYGYTF.

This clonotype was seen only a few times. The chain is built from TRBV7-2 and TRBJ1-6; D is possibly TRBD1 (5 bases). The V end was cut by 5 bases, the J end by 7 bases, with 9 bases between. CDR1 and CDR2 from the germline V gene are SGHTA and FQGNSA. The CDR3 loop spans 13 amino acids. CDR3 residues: CASSQGRNSPLHF. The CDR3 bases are TGTGCCAGCAGCCAGGGAAGGAATTCACCCCTCCACTTT. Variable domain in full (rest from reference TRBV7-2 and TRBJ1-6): GAGVSQSPSNKVTEKGKDVELRCDPISGHTALYWYRQSLGQGLEFLIYFQGNSAPDKSGLPSDRFSAERTGGSVSTLTIQRTQQEDSAVYLCASSQGRNSPLHFGNGTRLTVT.

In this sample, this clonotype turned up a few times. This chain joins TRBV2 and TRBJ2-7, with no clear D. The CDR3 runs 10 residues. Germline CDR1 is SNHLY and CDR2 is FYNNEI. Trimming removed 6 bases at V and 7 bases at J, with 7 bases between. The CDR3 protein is CASSLNEQYF. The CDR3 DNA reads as TGTGCCAGCAGCCTGAATGAGCAGTACTTC.

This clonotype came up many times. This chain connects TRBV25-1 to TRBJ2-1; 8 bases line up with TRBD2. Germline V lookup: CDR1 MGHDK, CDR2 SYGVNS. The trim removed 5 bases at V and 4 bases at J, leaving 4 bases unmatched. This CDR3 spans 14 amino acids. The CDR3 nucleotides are TGTGCCAGCAGTTCAACTAGCGGATACAATGAGCAGTTCTTC. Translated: CASSSTSGYNEQFF.

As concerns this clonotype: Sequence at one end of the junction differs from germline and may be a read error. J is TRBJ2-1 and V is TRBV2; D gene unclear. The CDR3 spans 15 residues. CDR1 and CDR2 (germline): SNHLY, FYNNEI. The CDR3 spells CASSVGLSSYSEQFF. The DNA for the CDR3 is TGTGCCAGCAGCGTAGGCCTGAGCTCCTACAGTGAGCAGTTCTTC.

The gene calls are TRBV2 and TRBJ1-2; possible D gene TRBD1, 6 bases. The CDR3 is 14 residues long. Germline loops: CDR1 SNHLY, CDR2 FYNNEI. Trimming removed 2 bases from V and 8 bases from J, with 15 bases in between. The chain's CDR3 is CASSERQGGGGYTF. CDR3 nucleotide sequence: TGTGCCAGCAGTGAACGTCAGGGAGGGGGGGGCTACACCTTC.

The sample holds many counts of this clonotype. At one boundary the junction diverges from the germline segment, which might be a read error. The CDR3 nucleotides are TGTGCCAGCAGTTACGAGACAGGGGGCGTTGATTCCTTC. Its translation is CASSYETGGVDSF. This chain uses TRBV6-5 with TRBJ1-2, with 10 positions matching TRBD1. Germline CDR1 MNHEY, CDR2 SVGAGI. This CDR3 region has 13 residues.

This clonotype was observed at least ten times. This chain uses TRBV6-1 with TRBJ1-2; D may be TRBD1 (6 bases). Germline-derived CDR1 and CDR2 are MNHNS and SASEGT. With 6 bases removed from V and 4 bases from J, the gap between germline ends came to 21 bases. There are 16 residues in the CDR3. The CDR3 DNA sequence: TGTGCCAGCAGGACCCCTGGCGGCAGGGGTTCCTATGGCTACACCTTC. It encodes CASRTPGGRGSYGYTF.

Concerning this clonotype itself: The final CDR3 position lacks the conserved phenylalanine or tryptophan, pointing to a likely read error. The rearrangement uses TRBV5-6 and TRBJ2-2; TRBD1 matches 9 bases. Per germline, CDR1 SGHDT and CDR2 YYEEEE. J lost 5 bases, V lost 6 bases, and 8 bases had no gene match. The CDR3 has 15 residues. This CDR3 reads CASTIDRGLTGELFL. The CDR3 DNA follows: TGTGCCAGCACCATCGACAGGGGGTTGACCGGGGAGCTGTTTCTT.

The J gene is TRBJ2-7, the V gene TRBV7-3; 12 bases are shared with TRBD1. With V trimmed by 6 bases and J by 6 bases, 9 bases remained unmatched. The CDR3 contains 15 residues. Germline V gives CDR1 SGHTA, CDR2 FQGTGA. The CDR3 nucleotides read TGTGCCAGCAGTTCTGGGGGGACAGGGGGCGGCGAGCAGTACTTC. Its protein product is CASSSGGTGGGEQYF.

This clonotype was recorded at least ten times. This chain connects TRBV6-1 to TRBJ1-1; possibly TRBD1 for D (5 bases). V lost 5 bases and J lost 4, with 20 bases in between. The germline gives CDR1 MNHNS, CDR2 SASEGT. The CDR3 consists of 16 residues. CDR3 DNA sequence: TGTGCCAGCAGTCTAGGGAGCAGGGTAATGGGCACTGAAGCTTTCTTT. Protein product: CASSLGSRVMGTEAFF.

The CDR3 region has the DNA TGTGCCAGCAGTTACACCCAGACTGGGGTGGATCCAGATACGCAGTATTTT. Its protein is CASSYTQTGVDPDTQYF. The chain carries TRBV6-2 or TRBV6-3 and TRBJ2-3; no clear D. CDR1 is MNHEY and CDR2 is SVGEGT in the germline V gene. The CDR3 loop spans 17 amino acids. The ends were cut back, 2 bases at V and 4 bases at J, with 19 bases in the middle.

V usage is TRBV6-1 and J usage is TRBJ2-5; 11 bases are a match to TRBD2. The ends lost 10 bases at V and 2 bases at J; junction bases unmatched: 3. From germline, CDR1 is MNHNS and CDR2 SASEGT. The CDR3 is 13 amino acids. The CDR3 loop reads CANLAGGQETQYF. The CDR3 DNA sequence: TGTGCCAATCTAGCGGGGGGACAAGAGACCCAGTACTTC.

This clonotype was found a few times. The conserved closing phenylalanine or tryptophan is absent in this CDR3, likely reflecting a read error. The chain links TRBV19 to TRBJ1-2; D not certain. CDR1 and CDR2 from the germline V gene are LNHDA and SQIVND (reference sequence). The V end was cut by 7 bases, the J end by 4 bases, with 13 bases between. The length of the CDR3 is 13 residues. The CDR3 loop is CASKETGVYGYTL. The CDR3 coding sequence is TGTGCCAGTAAAGAGACTGGCGTCTATGGCTACACCCTC.

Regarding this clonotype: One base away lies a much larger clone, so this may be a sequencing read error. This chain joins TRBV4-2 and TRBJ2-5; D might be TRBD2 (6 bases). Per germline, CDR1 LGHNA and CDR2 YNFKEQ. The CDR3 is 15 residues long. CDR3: CASSQEGTGQGTQYF. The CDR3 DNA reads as TGTGCCAGCAGCCAGGAAGGGACTGGCCAAGGGACCCAGTACTTC.

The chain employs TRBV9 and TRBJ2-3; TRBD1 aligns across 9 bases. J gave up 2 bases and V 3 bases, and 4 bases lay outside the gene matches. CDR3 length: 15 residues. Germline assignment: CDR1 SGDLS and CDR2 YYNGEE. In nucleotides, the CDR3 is TGTGCCAGCAGCGCAGGGACAGGGCCCACAGATACGCAGTATTTT. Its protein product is CASSAGTGPTDTQYF.

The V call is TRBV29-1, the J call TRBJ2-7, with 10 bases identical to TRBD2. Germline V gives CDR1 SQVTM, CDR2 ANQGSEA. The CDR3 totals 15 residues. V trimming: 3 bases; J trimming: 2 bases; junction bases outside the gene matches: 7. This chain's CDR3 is CSVEGLAGETYEQYF. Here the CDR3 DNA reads TGCAGCGTTGAGGGGCTAGCGGGAGAAACCTACGAGCAGTACTTC.

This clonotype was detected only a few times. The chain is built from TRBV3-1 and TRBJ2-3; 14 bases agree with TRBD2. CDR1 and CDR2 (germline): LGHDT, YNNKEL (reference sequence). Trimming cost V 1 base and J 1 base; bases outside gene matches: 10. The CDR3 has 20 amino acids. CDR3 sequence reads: CASSQGIGLAGGGGTDTQYF. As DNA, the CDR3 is TGTGCCAGCAGCCAAGGAATCGGACTAGCGGGGGGCGGGGGCACAGATACGCAGTATTTT.

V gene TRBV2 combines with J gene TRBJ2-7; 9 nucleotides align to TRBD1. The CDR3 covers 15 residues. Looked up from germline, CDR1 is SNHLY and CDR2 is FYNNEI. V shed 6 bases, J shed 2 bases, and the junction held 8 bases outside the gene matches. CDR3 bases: TGTGCCAGCAGGGGCGAGACAGGGGGGGCCTACGAGCAGTACTTC. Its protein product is CASRGETGGAYEQYF.

CDR3 amino acids: CAISSGLGEDSYNSPLHF. The CDR3 nucleotides read TGTGCCATCAGTTCGGGACTCGGGGAAGACTCCTATAATTCACCCCTCCACTTT. This chain uses TRBV10-3 with TRBJ1-6; a possible D gene is TRBD1 (5 bases). Trimming cost V 5 bases and J 0 bases, with 17 bases left between them. CDR1 ENHRY and CDR2 SYGVKD come from the germline V gene. The CDR3 has 18 residues.

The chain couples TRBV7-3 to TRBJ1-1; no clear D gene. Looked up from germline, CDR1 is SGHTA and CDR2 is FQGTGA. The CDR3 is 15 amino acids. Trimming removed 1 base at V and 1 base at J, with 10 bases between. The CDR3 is CASSLIRTRNTEAFF. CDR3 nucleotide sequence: TGTGCCAGCAGCTTAATTCGGACTAGGAACACTGAAGCTTTCTTT. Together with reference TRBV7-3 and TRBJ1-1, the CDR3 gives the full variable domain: GAGVSQTPSNKVTEKGKYVELRCDPISGHTALYWYRQSLGQGPEFLIYFQGTGAADDSGLPNDRFFAVRPEGSVSTLKIQRTERGDSAVYLCASSLIRTRNTEAFFGQGTRLTVV.

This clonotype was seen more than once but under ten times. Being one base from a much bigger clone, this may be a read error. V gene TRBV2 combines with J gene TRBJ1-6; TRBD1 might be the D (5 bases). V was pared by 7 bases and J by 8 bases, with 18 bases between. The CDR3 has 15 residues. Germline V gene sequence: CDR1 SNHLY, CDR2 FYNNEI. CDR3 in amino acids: CASTAKGQRYSPLHF. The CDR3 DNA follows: TGTGCCAGCACCGCAAAGGGGCAGAGGTATTCACCCCTCCACTTT.

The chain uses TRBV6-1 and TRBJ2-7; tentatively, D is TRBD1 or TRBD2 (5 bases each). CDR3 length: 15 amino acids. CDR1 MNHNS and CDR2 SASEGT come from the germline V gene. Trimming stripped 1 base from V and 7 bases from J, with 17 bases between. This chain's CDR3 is CASSEEPGRSTEQYF. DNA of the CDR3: TGTGCCAGCAGTGAAGAGCCAGGGAGATCTACGGAGCAGTACTTC.

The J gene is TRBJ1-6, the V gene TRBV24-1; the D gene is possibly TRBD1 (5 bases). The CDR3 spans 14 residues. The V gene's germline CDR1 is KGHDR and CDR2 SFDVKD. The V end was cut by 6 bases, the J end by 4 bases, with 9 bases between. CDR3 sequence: CATSSGQYNSPLHF. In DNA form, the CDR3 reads TGTGCCACCAGTTCGGGGCAATATAATTCACCCCTCCACTTT.

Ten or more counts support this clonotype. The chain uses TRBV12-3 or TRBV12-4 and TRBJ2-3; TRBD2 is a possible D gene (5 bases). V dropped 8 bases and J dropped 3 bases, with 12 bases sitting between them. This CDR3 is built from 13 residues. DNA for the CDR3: TGTGCCAGCGGGCTAGCTGGTACAGATACGCAGTATTTT. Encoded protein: CASGLAGTDTQYF.

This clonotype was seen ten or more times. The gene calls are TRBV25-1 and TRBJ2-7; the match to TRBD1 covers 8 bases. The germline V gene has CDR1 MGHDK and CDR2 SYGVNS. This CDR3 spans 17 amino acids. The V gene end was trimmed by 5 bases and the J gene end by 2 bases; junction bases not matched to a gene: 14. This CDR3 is CASSPTIQGAPTYEQYF. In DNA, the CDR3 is TGTGCCAGCAGTCCCACCATTCAGGGGGCGCCTACCTACGAGCAGTACTTC.

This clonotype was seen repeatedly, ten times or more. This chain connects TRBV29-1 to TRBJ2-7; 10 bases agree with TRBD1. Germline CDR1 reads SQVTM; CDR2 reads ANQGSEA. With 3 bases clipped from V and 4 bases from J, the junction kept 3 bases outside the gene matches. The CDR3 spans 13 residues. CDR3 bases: TGCAGCGTTGAGATGGACAGGGGGTACGAGCAGTACTTC. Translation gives CSVEMDRGYEQYF.

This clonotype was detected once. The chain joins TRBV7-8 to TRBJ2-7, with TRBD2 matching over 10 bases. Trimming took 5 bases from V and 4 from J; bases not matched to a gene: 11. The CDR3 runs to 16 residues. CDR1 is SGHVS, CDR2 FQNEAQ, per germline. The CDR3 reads CASSQMALAGAYEQYF. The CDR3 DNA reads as TGTGCCAGCAGCCAAATGGCGCTAGCGGGGGCTTACGAGCAGTACTTC.